Below are 25 T cell receptor beta chains sequenced from a single sample in a study of blood T cell repertoires in COVID-19. Using immunoSEQ multiplex PCR, the repertoire was profiled, and TCRdb retains in-frame clones only, with some absent. Of fewer than 120,000 clones listed, approximately 79% are singletons. Sequenced sample: peripheral blood. Receptor source: a woman at least 80 years old with active or convalescent COVID-19.

This chain links TRBV5-1 with TRBJ1-1; the D gene is possibly TRBD1 (5 bases). This CDR3 contains 15 residues. Germline lookup yields CDR1 SGHRS and CDR2 YFSETQ. V lost 5 bases to trimming and J lost 3 bases, with 17 bases between them. DNA for the CDR3: TGCGCCAGCAGTTTGTTTTCAGGGATTTACACTGAAGCTTTCTTT. Protein: CASSLFSGIYTEAFF. Supplemented by reference TRBV5-1 and TRBJ1-1, the full variable domain reads KAGVTQTPRYLIKTRGQQVTLSCSPISGHRSVSWYQQTPGQGLQFLFEYFSETQRNKGNFPGRFSGRQFSNSRSEMNVSTLELGDSALYLCASSLFSGIYTEAFFGQGTRLTVV.

This clone appeared once. This rearrangement joins TRBV4-1 to TRBJ2-3, with TRBD2 as a possible D gene (6 bases). V lost 1 base and J lost 4, with 18 bases in between. The CDR3 is made up of 17 amino acids. Looked up from germline, CDR1 is MGHRA and CDR2 is YSYEKL. The CDR3 nucleotides are TGCGCCAGCAGCCAAGTTTGGGGGGTCTCCAGGGCAGATACGCAGTATTTT. Encoded protein: CASSQVWGVSRADTQYF.

The chain links TRBV7-7 to TRBJ2-1; 7 nucleotides agree with TRBD2. CDR1 and CDR2 from the germline V gene are SSHAT and FNYEAQ (reference sequence). The length of the CDR3 is 13 residues. V dropped 7 bases and J dropped 6; count of bases not matched to a gene: 6. The CDR3 nucleotides read TGTGCCAGCACTGCGGGAGAGGGCAATGAGCAGTTCTTC. It is translated as CASTAGEGNEQFF.

This chain connects TRBV5-5 to TRBJ1-4; no clear D. Trimming left V 0 bases short and J 0 bases short, with 12 bases between. Germline CDR1 and CDR2: SGHKS and YYEKEE (reference sequence). The CDR3 consists of 17 residues. The CDR3 region has the DNA TGTGCCAGCAGCTTGGGCGGCACGGGTGCAACTAATGAAAAACTGTTTTTT. Amino acid sequence: CASSLGGTGATNEKLFF.

This chain uses TRBV7-6 with TRBJ2-7; 8 bases map to TRBD1. The CDR3 is 17 residues long. The V and J ends lost 1 base and 4 bases, in that order; junction bases with no gene match: 12. Germline V CDR1 and CDR2: SGHVS, FNYEAQ. CDR3 DNA: TGTGCCAGCAGCTTAGGTGGGGCGGCAGGGGGCTTTTACGAGCAGTACTTC. It encodes CASSLGGAAGGFYEQYF.

The CDR3 DNA reads TGTGCCAGCAGCCAAGATCGGATGGACCGGGGGGCGGGCTACACCTTC. It specifies CASSQDRMDRGAGYTF. This sequence joins TRBV4-2 and TRBJ1-2; possible D gene TRBD1, 6 bases. The CDR3 totals 16 residues. V was clipped by 0 bases and J by 8 bases, with 19 bases between them. In germline, CDR1 is LGHNA, CDR2 YNFKEQ.

This sequence joins TRBV7-9 and TRBJ2-7; a possible D gene is TRBD2 (6 bases). The ends were cut back, 5 bases at V and 9 bases at J, with 23 bases in the middle. The CDR3 length is 15 residues. Germline lookup yields CDR1 SEHNR and CDR2 FQNEAQ (reference sequence). In nucleotides, the CDR3 is TGTGCCAGCAGCCCCCCCGGCAGCGGGTTTTTAGGGCAGTACTTC. Protein sequence: CASSPPGSGFLGQYF. Full variable domain (rest looked up from reference TRBV7-9 and TRBJ2-7): DTGVSQNPRHKITKRGQNVTFRCDPISEHNRLYWYRQTLGQGPEFLTYFQNEAQLEKSRLLSDRFSAERPKGSFSTLEIQRTEQGDSAMYLCASSPPGSGFLGQYFGPGTRLTVT.

This clone was detected once. V and J are TRBV7-9 and TRBJ1-2, with D perhaps TRBD1 (6 bases). Germline V CDR1 and CDR2: SEHNR, FQNEAQ (reference sequence). The germline V and J ends were trimmed by 5 bases and 12 bases, with 16 bases remaining between them. This CDR3 spans 12 amino acids. The CDR3 loop is CASSPGSGADTF. Written as DNA, the CDR3 is TGTGCCAGCAGCCCGGGGTCAGGGGCGGACACCTTC. Filled out from reference TRBV7-9 and TRBJ1-2, the complete variable domain reads DTGVSQNPRHKITKRGQNVTFRCDPISEHNRLYWYRQTLGQGPEFLTYFQNEAQLEKSRLLSDRFSAERPKGSFSTLEIQRTEQGDSAMYLCASSPGSGADTFGSGTRLTVV.

The chain is built from TRBV10-3 and TRBJ1-2, with 10 positions matching TRBD1. Germline CDR1 and CDR2: ENHRY and SYGVKD. Trimming at V came to 0 bases and at J to 6 bases, leaving 7 bases not matched to a gene. The CDR3 has 16 amino acids. CDR3 sequence reads: CAISESRDRGLDGYTF. The CDR3 coding sequence is TGTGCCATCAGTGAGTCGCGAGACAGGGGGCTAGATGGCTACACCTTC.

This chain joins TRBV5-1 and TRBJ2-3; 13 bases map to TRBD2. CDR1 and CDR2 (germline): SGHRS, YFSETQ. J gave up 2 bases and V 2 bases, and 8 bases lay outside the gene matches. The CDR3 loop spans 18 amino acids. The CDR3 coding sequence is TGCGCCAGCAGCTTCTGGACTAGCGGGAGAAAAATCACAGATACGCAGTATTTT. This sequence encodes CASSFWTSGRKITDTQYF.

This clone is termed medium-sized. The V gene is TRBV7-3, the J gene TRBJ1-1; weak D call: TRBD1 (5 bases). Per the germline V gene, CDR1 is SGHTA and CDR2 is FQGTGA. V dropped 2 bases and J dropped 7 bases, with 14 bases sitting between them. The CDR3 totals 14 residues. In nucleotides, the CDR3 is TGTGCCAGCAGCTTACGTCATGGAGGGGATGAAGCTTTCTTT. Protein: CASSLRHGGDEAFF.

For the CDR3, the DNA is TGCGCCAGCAGGATGGAGAGGCAATACAATGAGCAGTTCTTC. Translation gives CASRMERQYNEQFF. The chain is built from TRBV5-1 and TRBJ2-1, with D hard to call. Per the germline V gene, CDR1 is SGHRS and CDR2 is YFSETQ. The CDR3 length is 14 residues. The V gene lost 5 bases and the J gene lost 4 bases, with 13 bases spanning the gap.

For the CDR3, the DNA is TGTGCCAGCAGCCCACTCCGGCTAGCGGGATACTACAATGAGCAGTTCTTC. It translates to CASSPLRLAGYYNEQFF. This sequence joins TRBV7-9 and TRBJ2-1; 9 bases agree with TRBD2. V shed 5 bases and J 3 bases; nucleotides not matched to a gene: 11. The CDR3 loop spans 17 amino acids. Germline V gene lookup returns CDR1 SEHNR and CDR2 FQNEAQ (reference sequence).

The chain couples TRBV19 to TRBJ1-4; D is ambiguous. Deletions cut 1 base from V and 7 bases from J, with 10 bases between. Per germline, CDR1 LNHDA and CDR2 SQIVND (reference sequence). CDR3 length: 14 residues. The CDR3 region is CASSIGSGVEKLFF. The DNA of the CDR3 is TGTGCCAGTAGTATAGGGTCCGGGGTTGAAAAACTGTTTTTT.

This chain links TRBV7-6 with TRBJ1-3; perhaps TRBD1 as D (5 bases). CDR3 size: 13 residues. Germline CDR1 reads SGHVS; CDR2 reads FNYEAQ. V was clipped by 11 bases and J by 1 base, with 12 bases between them. The CDR3 region has the DNA TGTGCCGTACGCCCAGGGTCTGGAAACACCATATATTTT. Translated: CAVRPGSGNTIYF.

The sample holds one count of this clone. This chain connects TRBV21-1 to TRBJ1-1; the table's D call, TRBD1, was not checked against the DNA. TRBV21-1 is an annotated pseudogene. The length of the CDR3 is 15 residues. The CDR3: CASSNGGTTNTEAFF. The CDR3 nucleotides read TGTGCCAGCAGCAATGGGGGCACAACGAACACTGAAGCTTTCTTT.

This rearrangement joins TRBV6-5 to TRBJ1-1; 8 bases fit TRBD1. The CDR3 spans 13 residues. Germline V lookup: CDR1 MNHEY, CDR2 SVGAGI. Trimming removed 6 bases from V and 4 bases from J; junction bases left unmatched: 4. The CDR3 is CASSQTGGTEAFF. The CDR3 DNA follows: TGTGCCAGCAGCCAAACAGGGGGCACTGAAGCTTTCTTT.

The chain has TRBV2 and TRBJ2-1, with TRBD2 matching 11 bases. The germline gives CDR1 SNHLY, CDR2 FYNNEI. The CDR3 loop spans 16 amino acids. Losses at the gene ends were 6 bases for V and 8 bases for J; bases not matched to a gene: 12. Here the CDR3 DNA reads TGTGCCAGCAGGACCAAAACTAGCGGGAGTGGCCATGAGCAGTTCTTC. Residues: CASRTKTSGSGHEQFF.

This clone was seen ten or more times. V and J are TRBV10-3 and TRBJ2-2; the match to TRBD2 covers 9 bases. Unmatched junction bases numbered 14, after V lost 7 bases and J lost 5 bases. This CDR3 is built from 17 residues. CDR1 is ENHRY and CDR2 is SYGVKD in the germline V gene. The CDR3 spells CAIKSSAGGPITGELFF. In nucleotides, the CDR3 is TGTGCCATCAAGTCTTCGGCGGGAGGGCCAATAACCGGGGAGCTGTTTTTT.

The V and J genes are TRBV7-2 and TRBJ2-1, with D possibly TRBD1 on 5 matching bases. V lost 7 bases and J lost 2, with 12 bases in between. Germline values: CDR1 SGHTA, CDR2 FQGNSA. This CDR3 contains 14 residues. DNA for the CDR3: TGTGCCAGCACCCATGGGGCAGCCTACAATGAGCAGTTCTTC. Translating gives CASTHGAAYNEQFF.

The genes are TRBV5-1 and TRBJ2-3; D not resolved. The germline gives CDR1 SGHRS, CDR2 YFSETQ. Trimming removed 1 base from V and 7 bases from J, with 7 bases in between. The length of the CDR3 is 12 residues. The chain's CDR3 is CASSLTTNTQYF. For the CDR3, the DNA is TGCGCCAGCAGCTTGACAACGAATACGCAGTATTTT.

The chain is built from TRBV5-4 and TRBJ2-5; the D gene is possibly TRBD1 (5 bases). V was shortened by 4 bases and J by 1 base, with 14 bases between the two germline ends. This CDR3 is 15 amino acids long. CDR1 and CDR2 from the germline V gene are SGHNT and YYREEE (reference sequence). CDR3 DNA sequence: TGTGCCAGCAGCACTCCTCGCACAGGCCAAGAGACCCAGTACTTC. This codes for CASSTPRTGQETQYF.

V and J are TRBV7-8 and TRBJ2-3; 9 bases map to TRBD2. This CDR3 region has 16 residues. Germline loops: CDR1 SGHVS, CDR2 FQNEAQ. V shed 5 bases, J shed 3 bases, and the junction held 9 bases outside the gene matches. In nucleotides, the CDR3 is TGTGCCAGCAGCGAATATGCGGGAGGGCCGACAGATACGCAGTATTTT. This encodes CASSEYAGGPTDTQYF.

The gene calls are TRBV29-1 and TRBJ2-3; the match to TRBD1 covers 7 bases. The CDR3 has 14 residues. Germline-derived CDR1 and CDR2 are SQVTM and ANQGSEA. The J segment lost 4 bases and the V segment lost 4 bases, leaving 8 bases of the junction unmatched. CDR3 amino acids: CSVATGVEADTQYF. CDR3 DNA sequence: TGCAGCGTTGCAACAGGGGTTGAGGCAGATACGCAGTATTTT.

This chain joins TRBV19 and TRBJ2-7; D may be TRBD1 (6 bases). The CDR3 spans 15 residues. Germline CDR1 is LNHDA and CDR2 is SQIVND (reference sequence). Deletions cut 4 bases from V and 3 bases from J, with 16 bases between. The CDR3 spells CASSTQGSRFYEQYF. The CDR3 DNA follows: TGTGCCAGTAGTACACAGGGAAGCAGGTTCTACGAGCAGTACTTC.